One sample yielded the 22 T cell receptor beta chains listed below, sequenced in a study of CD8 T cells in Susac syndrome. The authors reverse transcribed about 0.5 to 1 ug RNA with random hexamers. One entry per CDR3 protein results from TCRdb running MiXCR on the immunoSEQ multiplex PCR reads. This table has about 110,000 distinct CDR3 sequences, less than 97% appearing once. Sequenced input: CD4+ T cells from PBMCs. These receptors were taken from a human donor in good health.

The CDR3: CASSAGGAGDQETQYF. CDR3 DNA sequence: TGTGCCAGCAGCGCCGGGGGAGCGGGAGATCAAGAGACCCAGTACTTC. This chain connects TRBV2 to TRBJ2-5; TRBD2 matches 8 bases. V gave up 6 bases and J gave up 2 bases; unmatched junction bases: 11. The CDR3 length is 16 residues. Germline assignment: CDR1 SNHLY and CDR2 FYNNEI.

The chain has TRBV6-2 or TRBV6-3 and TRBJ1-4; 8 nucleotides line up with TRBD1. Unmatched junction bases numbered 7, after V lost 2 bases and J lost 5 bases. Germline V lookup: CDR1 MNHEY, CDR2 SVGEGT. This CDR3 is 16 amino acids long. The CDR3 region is CASSYGRQGQNEKLFF. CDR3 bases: TGTGCCAGCAGTTACGGTCGACAGGGGCAGAATGAAAAACTGTTTTTT.

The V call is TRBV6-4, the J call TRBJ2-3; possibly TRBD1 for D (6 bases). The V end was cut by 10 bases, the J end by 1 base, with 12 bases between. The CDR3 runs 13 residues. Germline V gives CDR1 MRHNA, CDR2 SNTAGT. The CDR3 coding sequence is TGTGCCACCTCTGGACAGCGCACAGATACGCAGTATTTT. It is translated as CATSGQRTDTQYF.

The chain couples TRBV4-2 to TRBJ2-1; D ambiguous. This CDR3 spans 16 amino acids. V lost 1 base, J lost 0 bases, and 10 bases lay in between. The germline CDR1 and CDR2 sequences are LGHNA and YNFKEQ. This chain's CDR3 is CASSQVGTRSYNEQFF. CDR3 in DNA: TGTGCCAGCAGCCAAGTAGGCACTCGCTCCTACAATGAGCAGTTCTTC.

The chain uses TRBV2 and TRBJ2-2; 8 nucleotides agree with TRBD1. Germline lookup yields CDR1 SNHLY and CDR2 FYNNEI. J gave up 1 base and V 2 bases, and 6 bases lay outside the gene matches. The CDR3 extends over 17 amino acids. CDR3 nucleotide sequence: TGTGCCAGCAGTGAACCCCGGACAGGGAGGAACACCGGGGAGCTGTTTTTT. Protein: CASSEPRTGRNTGELFF.

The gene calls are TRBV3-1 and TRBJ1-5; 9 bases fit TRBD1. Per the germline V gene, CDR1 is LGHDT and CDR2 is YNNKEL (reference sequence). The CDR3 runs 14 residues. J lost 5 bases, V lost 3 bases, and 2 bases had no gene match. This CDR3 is CASSQNRGHQPQHF. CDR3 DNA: TGTGCCAGCAGCCAGAACAGGGGGCATCAGCCCCAGCATTTT.

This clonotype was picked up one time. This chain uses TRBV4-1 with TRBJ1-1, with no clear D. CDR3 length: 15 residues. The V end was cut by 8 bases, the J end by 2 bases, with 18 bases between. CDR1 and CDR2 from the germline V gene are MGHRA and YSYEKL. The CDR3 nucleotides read TGCGCCAGCGCCAGCGGGTCAGGAACAAACACTGAAGCTTTCTTT. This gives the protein CASASGSGTNTEAFF.

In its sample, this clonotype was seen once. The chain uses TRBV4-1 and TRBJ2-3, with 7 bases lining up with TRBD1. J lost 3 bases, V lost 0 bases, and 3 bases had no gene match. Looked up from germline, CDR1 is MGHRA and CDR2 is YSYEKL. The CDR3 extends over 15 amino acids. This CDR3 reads CASSQDGTETDTQYF. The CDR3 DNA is TGCGCCAGCAGCCAAGACGGGACAGAGACAGATACGCAGTATTTT.

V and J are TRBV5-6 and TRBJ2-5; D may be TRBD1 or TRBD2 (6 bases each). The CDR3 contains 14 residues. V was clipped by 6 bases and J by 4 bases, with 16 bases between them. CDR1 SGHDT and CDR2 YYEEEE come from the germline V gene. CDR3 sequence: CASNVQEGGETQYF. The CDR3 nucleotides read TGTGCCAGCAACGTTCAGGAGGGGGGAGAGACCCAGTACTTC.

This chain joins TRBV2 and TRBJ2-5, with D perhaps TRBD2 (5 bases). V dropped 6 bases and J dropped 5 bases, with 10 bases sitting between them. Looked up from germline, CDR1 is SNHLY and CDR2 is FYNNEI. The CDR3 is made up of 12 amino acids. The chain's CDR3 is CASRPRGETQYF. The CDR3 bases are TGTGCCAGCAGACCAAGAGGGGAGACCCAGTACTTC.

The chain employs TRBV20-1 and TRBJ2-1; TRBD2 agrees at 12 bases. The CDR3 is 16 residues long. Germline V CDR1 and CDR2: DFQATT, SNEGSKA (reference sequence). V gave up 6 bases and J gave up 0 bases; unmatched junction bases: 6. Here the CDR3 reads CSARTSGRFSYNEQFF. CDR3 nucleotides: TGCAGTGCCAGAACTAGCGGGAGGTTCTCCTACAATGAGCAGTTCTTC.

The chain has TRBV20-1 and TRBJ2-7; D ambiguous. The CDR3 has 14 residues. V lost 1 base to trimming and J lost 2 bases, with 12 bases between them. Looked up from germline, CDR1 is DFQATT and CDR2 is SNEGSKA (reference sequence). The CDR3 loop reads CSARVGEFTYEQYF. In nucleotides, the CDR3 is TGCAGTGCTAGAGTTGGCGAGTTTACCTACGAGCAGTACTTC.

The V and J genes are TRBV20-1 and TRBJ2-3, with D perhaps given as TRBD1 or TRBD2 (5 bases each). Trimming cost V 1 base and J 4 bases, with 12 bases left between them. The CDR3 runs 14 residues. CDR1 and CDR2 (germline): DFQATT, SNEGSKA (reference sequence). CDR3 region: CSARGGSSADTQYF. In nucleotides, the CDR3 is TGCAGTGCTAGAGGGGGGAGTTCCGCAGATACGCAGTATTTT.

CDR3 sequence: CASRSAGISNREQFF. In DNA, the CDR3 is TGTGCCAGCCGAAGCGCGGGAATTTCAAACAGGGAGCAGTTCTTC. This chain uses TRBV7-2 with TRBJ2-1, with a weak D call TRBD2 (6 bases). The CDR3 sequence is 15 residues long. The V end lost 8 bases, the J end lost 10 bases, and 24 bases lay between the germline ends. The germline CDR1 and CDR2 sequences are SGHTA and FQGNSA.

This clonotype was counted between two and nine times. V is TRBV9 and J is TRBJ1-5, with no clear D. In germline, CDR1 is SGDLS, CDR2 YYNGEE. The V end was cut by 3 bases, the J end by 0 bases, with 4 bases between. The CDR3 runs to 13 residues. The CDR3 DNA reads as TGTGCCAGCAGCGGCGGTAGCAATCAGCCCCAGCATTTT. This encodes CASSGGSNQPQHF.

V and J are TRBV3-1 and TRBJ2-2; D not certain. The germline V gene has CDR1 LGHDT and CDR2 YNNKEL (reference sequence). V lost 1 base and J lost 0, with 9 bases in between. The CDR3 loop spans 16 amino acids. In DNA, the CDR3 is TGTGCCAGCAGCCAAGGTACTACCTCGAACACCGGGGAGCTGTTTTTT. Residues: CASSQGTTSNTGELFF.

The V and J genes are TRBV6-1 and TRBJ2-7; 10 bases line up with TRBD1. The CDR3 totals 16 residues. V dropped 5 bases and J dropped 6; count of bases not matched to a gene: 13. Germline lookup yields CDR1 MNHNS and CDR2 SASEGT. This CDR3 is CASSLMTGTGVGEQYF. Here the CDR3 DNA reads TGTGCCAGCAGTCTGATGACCGGGACAGGGGTCGGCGAGCAGTACTTC.

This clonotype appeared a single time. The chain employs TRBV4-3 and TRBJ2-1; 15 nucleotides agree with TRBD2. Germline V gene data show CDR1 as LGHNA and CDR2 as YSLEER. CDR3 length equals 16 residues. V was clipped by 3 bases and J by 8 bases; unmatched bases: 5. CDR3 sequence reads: CASSHAGLAGGDEQFF. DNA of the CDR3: TGCGCCAGCAGCCACGCGGGACTAGCGGGAGGTGATGAGCAGTTCTTC.

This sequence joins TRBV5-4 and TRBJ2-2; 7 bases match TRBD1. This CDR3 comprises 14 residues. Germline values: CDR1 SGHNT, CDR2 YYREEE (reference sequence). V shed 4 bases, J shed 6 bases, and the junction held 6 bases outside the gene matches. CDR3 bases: TGTGCCAGCAGCCTCGGACAGGTTTCCGGGGAGCTGTTTTTT. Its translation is CASSLGQVSGELFF. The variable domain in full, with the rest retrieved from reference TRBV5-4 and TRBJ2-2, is ETGVTQSPTHLIKTRGQQVTLRCSSQSGHNTVSWYQQALGQGPQFIFQYYREEENGRGNFPPRFSGLQFPNYSSELNVNALELDDSALYLCASSLGQVSGELFFGEGSRLTVL.

Written as DNA, the CDR3 is TGTGCCACCAGCAGAGATCGGGGTGGCGGGCAGGCCTATGGCTACACCTTC. Protein product: CATSRDRGGGQAYGYTF. The genes are TRBV15 and TRBJ1-2; unclear D gene. The CDR3 has 17 residues. In germline, CDR1 is LNHNV, CDR2 YYDKDF (reference sequence). Trimming removed 0 bases from V and 4 bases from J, with 18 bases in between.

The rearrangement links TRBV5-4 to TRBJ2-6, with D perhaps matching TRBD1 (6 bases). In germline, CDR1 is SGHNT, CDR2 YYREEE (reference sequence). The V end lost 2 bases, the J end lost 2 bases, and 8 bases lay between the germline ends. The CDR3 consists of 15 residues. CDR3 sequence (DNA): TGTGCCAGCAGCTTACAGGGTACTGGGGCCAACGTCCTGACTTTC. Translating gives CASSLQGTGANVLTF.

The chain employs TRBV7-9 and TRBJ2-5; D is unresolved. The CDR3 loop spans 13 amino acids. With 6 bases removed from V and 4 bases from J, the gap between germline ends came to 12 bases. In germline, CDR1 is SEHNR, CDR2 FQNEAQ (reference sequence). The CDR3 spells CASRSSPGETQYF. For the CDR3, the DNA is TGTGCCAGCAGATCCTCCCCCGGAGAGACCCAGTACTTC. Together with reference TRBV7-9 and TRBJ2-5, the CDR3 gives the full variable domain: DTGVSQNPRHKITKRGQNVTFRCDPISEHNRLYWYRQTLGQGPEFLTYFQNEAQLEKSRLLSDRFSAERPKGSFSTLEIQRTEQGDSAMYLCASRSSPGETQYFGPGTRLLVL.